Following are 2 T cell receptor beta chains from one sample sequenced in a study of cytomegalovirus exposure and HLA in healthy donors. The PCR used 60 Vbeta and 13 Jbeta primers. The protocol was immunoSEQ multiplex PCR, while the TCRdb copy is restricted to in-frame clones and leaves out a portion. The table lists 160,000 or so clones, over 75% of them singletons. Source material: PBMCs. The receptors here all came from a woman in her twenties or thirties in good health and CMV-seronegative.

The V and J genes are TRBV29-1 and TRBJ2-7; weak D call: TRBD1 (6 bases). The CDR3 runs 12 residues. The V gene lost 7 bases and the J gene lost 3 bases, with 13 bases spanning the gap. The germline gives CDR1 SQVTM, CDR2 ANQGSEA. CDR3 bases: TGCAGCGCAGCCCGGACAGACTACGAGCAGTACTTC. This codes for CSAARTDYEQYF.

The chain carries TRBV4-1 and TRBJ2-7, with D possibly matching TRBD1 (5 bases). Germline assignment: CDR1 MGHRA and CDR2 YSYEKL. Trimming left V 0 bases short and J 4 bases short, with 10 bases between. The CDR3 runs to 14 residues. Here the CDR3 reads CASSQEPTDYEQYF. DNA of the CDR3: TGCGCCAGCAGCCAAGAGCCGACAGATTACGAGCAGTACTTC.